This entry describes one T cell receptor (beta chain). Antigen: not known. This sample is drawn from a study of T cell repertoires in cytomegalovirus infection. Study results and limitations: Cumulative frequency (of public TCR beta family members) identified carriers of CMV plus the relevant HLA. In two of eight donors, the top clonotype was HLA-C-restricted CMV-specific.

Trimming shortened V by 8 bases and J by 5 bases, and 19 bases separated the two germline ends. Germline-derived CDR1 and CDR2 are MDHEN and SYDVKM. The CDR3 consists of 15 residues. TCRdb used MiXCR to reprocess the reads, holding one entry per CDR3 protein. The sample holds approximately 750,000 distinct CDR3 sequences, roughly a third seen once. The TCR was taken from a human donor in good health (CMV status not recorded). Some clones in this sample may be carry-over from other donors' samples. Sequencing was carried out using PBMCs. The chain links TRBV28 to TRBJ1-5; a weak D match, TRBD1 (6 bases). CDR3: CASVAGGGFDQPQHF. The CDR3 nucleotides are TGTGCCAGCGTCGCCGGAGGGGGTTTCGATCAGCCCCAGCATTTT.